These 25 T cell receptor beta chains originate from one sample sequenced in a study of blood T cell repertoires in COVID-19. Clones were sequenced by immunoSEQ multiplex PCR, and TCRdb holds only the in-frame ones, with some missing. In the table there are some 140,000 clones, about three quarters of which are singletons. Sequencing was carried out using peripheral blood. The receptor set was obtained from an elderly man with acute or convalescent COVID-19.

The V call is TRBV5-1, the J call TRBJ2-2; 9 nucleotides align to TRBD1. The CDR3 extends over 17 amino acids. Trimming removed 4 bases from V and 4 bases from J; junction bases left unmatched: 11. The germline V gene encodes CDR1 SGHRS and CDR2 YFSETQ. CDR3 sequence: CASSLPSGTGSTGELFF. CDR3 nucleotides: TGCGCCAGCAGCCTGCCTTCCGGGACAGGGTCCACCGGGGAGCTGTTTTTT.

The chain is built from TRBV2 and TRBJ1-5, with D perhaps matching TRBD1 (5 bases). This CDR3 has 16 residues. V was trimmed by 6 bases and J by 2 bases, leaving 17 bases between them. Germline CDR1 reads SNHLY; CDR2 reads FYNNEI. CDR3 sequence (DNA): TGTGCCAGCAGCCGGGGGTCAGGGTCGGGCAATCAGCCCCAGCATTTT. This codes for CASSRGSGSGNQPQHF.

The chain links TRBV5-1 to TRBJ1-6, with 8 bases matching TRBD1. CDR1 and CDR2 (germline): SGHRS, YFSETQ. The CDR3 is 15 amino acids. The V and J ends lost 5 bases and 8 bases, in that order; junction bases with no gene match: 9. The CDR3 DNA sequence: TGCGCCAGCAGAATAGGGACAGGAGAGGATTCACCCCTCCACTTT. Its protein product is CASRIGTGEDSPLHF.

The V gene is TRBV11-2, the J gene TRBJ2-7, with D uncertain. Germline CDR1 is SGHAT and CDR2 is FQNNGV. The CDR3 is 13 residues long. Trimming pared 5 bases from V and 3 bases from J, leaving 11 bases between. CDR3 region: CASSPGLNYEQYF. Here the CDR3 DNA reads TGTGCCAGCAGCCCCGGTCTCAACTACGAGCAGTACTTC. Filled out from reference TRBV11-2 and TRBJ2-7, the complete variable domain reads EAGVAQSPRYKIIEKRQSVAFWCNPISGHATLYWYQQILGQGPKLLIQFQNNGVVDDSQLPKDRFSAERLKGVDSTLKIQPAKLEDSAVYLCASSPGLNYEQYFGPGTRLTVT.

The V and J genes are TRBV6-5 and TRBJ1-6; D may be TRBD1 (5 bases). Germline values: CDR1 MNHEY, CDR2 SVGAGI. V was shortened by 2 bases and J by 0 bases, with 8 bases between the two germline ends. This CDR3 comprises 16 residues. CDR3 amino acids: CASSYGGGSYNSPLHF. The CDR3 DNA is TGTGCCAGCAGTTACGGCGGGGGCTCCTATAATTCACCCCTCCACTTT.

The V call is TRBV5-1, the J call TRBJ2-7; TRBD1 is a possible D gene (7 bases). In germline, CDR1 is SGHRS, CDR2 YFSETQ. The CDR3 length is 17 residues. Trimming took 0 bases from V and 5 from J, leaving 21 bases between them. The CDR3 loop reads CASSLEGGPGGKDEQYF. The CDR3 coding sequence is TGCGCCAGCAGCTTGGAAGGGGGGCCAGGGGGAAAGGACGAGCAGTACTTC.

The V and J genes are TRBV24-1 and TRBJ1-1, with TRBD1 matching over 10 bases. Germline V lookup: CDR1 KGHDR, CDR2 SFDVKD. V lost 2 bases, J lost 3 bases, and 2 bases stayed unmatched. This CDR3 is built from 15 residues. CDR3 loop: CATSDSGTGDTEAFF. Here the CDR3 DNA reads TGTGCCACCAGTGATTCCGGGACAGGGGACACTGAAGCTTTCTTT.

The chain uses TRBV2 and TRBJ2-3, with a weak D call TRBD2 (5 bases). CDR1 SNHLY and CDR2 FYNNEI come from the germline V gene. The CDR3 totals 14 residues. Trimming cost V 2 bases and J 2 bases, with 8 bases left between them. The CDR3 DNA sequence: TGTGCCAGCAGTGAAAGGACTGTCACAGATACGCAGTATTTT. This encodes CASSERTVTDTQYF.

The V gene is TRBV5-1, the J gene TRBJ2-5, with 9 bases fitting TRBD1. Germline V gene lookup returns CDR1 SGHRS and CDR2 YFSETQ. This CDR3 has 16 residues. V dropped 2 bases and J dropped 3; count of bases not matched to a gene: 8. The CDR3 sequence: CASSFFPGQGEETQYF. The CDR3 DNA reads as TGCGCCAGCAGCTTTTTCCCGGGACAGGGAGAAGAGACCCAGTACTTC.

V and J are TRBV6-5 and TRBJ2-1; 10 nucleotides line up with TRBD2. J gave up 8 bases and V 7 bases, and 8 bases lay outside the gene matches. There are 14 residues in the CDR3. Germline values: CDR1 MNHEY, CDR2 SVGAGI. The DNA for the CDR3 is TGTGCCAGCAAACTAGCGGGGTTCAGCGATGAGCAGTTCTTC. Translation: CASKLAGFSDEQFF.

This CDR3 reads CASSRTGPYEQYF. CDR3 DNA: TGTGCCAGTTCTAGGACAGGGCCCTACGAGCAGTACTTC. The chain couples TRBV19 to TRBJ2-7; 8 nucleotides match TRBD1. Germline values: CDR1 LNHDA, CDR2 SQIVND (reference sequence). J lost 2 bases, V lost 8 bases, and 5 bases had no gene match. The CDR3 length is 13 residues.

J is TRBJ1-6 and V is TRBV9; 7 bases map to TRBD1. The ends lost 0 bases at V and 6 bases at J; junction bases unmatched: 3. Per the germline V gene, CDR1 is SGDLS and CDR2 is YYNGEE. The CDR3 is 15 amino acids. CDR3 DNA: TGTGCCAGCAGCGTAGGACAGGGAAGTAATTCACCCCTCCACTTT. Translated: CASSVGQGSNSPLHF.

J is TRBJ2-7 and V is TRBV27; no definite D call. There are 13 residues in the CDR3. Trimming pared 4 bases from V and 5 bases from J, leaving 12 bases between. Germline V gene data show CDR1 as MNHEY and CDR2 as SMNVEV (reference sequence). In nucleotides, the CDR3 is TGTGCCAGCAGTTCCTATCTGGGCCACGAGCAGTACTTC. It yields the protein CASSSYLGHEQYF.

The V call is TRBV4-3, the J call TRBJ2-7; D gene unclear. V lost 0 bases and J lost 2, with 8 bases in between. The germline gives CDR1 LGHNA, CDR2 YSLEER. CDR3 length: 14 amino acids. The CDR3 region is CASSQDRRTYEQYF. DNA for the CDR3: TGCGCCAGCAGCCAAGACAGGCGAACCTACGAGCAGTACTTC.

This chain joins TRBV29-1 and TRBJ1-4, with 7 bases matching TRBD1. Germline CDR1 and CDR2: SQVTM and ANQGSEA. The CDR3 spans 13 residues. V lost 5 bases to trimming and J lost 8 bases; unmatched junction nucleotides: 8. For the CDR3, the DNA is TGCAGCGTTAGGGGGCCGAGCGGGGAAAAACTGTTTTTT. It specifies CSVRGPSGEKLFF.

The chain links TRBV21-1 to TRBJ2-1; TRBD1, the D gene given by the table, was not confirmed from the DNA. TRBV21-1 represents a pseudogene. This CDR3 is 15 amino acids long. CDR3 protein: CASSITGTGHNEQFF. The DNA for the CDR3 is TGTGCCAGCAGCATAACCGGGACAGGCCACAATGAGCAGTTCTTC.

This clone was counted ten times or more. This chain uses TRBV2 with TRBJ2-7; D perhaps matches TRBD2 (5 bases). Germline-derived CDR1 and CDR2 are SNHLY and FYNNEI. The CDR3 is 14 residues long. V was shortened by 5 bases and J by 1 base, with 12 bases between the two germline ends. The CDR3 spells CASSTGSLSYEQYF. CDR3 coding DNA: TGTGCCAGCAGTACGGGGTCTTTATCCTACGAGCAGTACTTC.

The rearrangement links TRBV6-2 or TRBV6-3 to TRBJ2-2, with a tentative D call TRBD1 (6 bases). Germline loops: CDR1 MNHEY, CDR2 SVGEGT. V dropped 2 bases and J dropped 10 bases, with 14 bases sitting between them. This CDR3 has 14 amino acids. CDR3 coding DNA: TGTGCCAGCAGTTACCCACGGACAGTGCCGGAGCTGTTTTTT. Encoded protein: CASSYPRTVPELFF.

The CDR3 loop is CASTPQGITGNTIYF. The DNA of the CDR3 is TGTGCCAGCACCCCACAGGGGATAACTGGAAACACCATATATTTT. V is TRBV6-6 and J is TRBJ1-3, with 7 bases lining up with TRBD1. This CDR3 spans 15 amino acids. Trimming removed 7 bases from V and 2 bases from J; junction bases left unmatched: 8. Germline V CDR1 and CDR2: MNHNY, SVGAGI (reference sequence).

V is TRBV29-1 and J is TRBJ2-7, with TRBD2 identical over 7 bases. After removal of 8 bases from V and 6 bases from J, the junction contained 10 bases not matched to a gene. The CDR3 contains 12 residues. In germline, CDR1 is SQVTM, CDR2 ANQGSEA. The CDR3 is CSSGHGEGEQYF. CDR3 bases: TGCAGCTCCGGACATGGGGAGGGCGAGCAGTACTTC.

The chain uses TRBV18 and TRBJ1-5, with D possibly matching TRBD1 (6 bases). The CDR3 sequence is 14 residues long. Trimming shortened V by 4 bases and J by 0 bases, and 7 bases separated the two germline ends. Germline V gene sequence: CDR1 KGHSH, CDR2 LQKENI. The DNA for the CDR3 is TGTGCCAGCTCACGACAGGTTAGCAATCAGCCCCAGCATTTT. This gives the protein CASSRQVSNQPQHF.

The chain joins TRBV19 to TRBJ1-5; 8 nucleotides match TRBD1. This CDR3 is 15 amino acids long. After removal of 1 base from V and 3 bases from J, the junction contained 2 bases not matched to a gene. CDR1 is LNHDA and CDR2 is SQIVND in the germline V gene (reference sequence). The CDR3 loop is CASSIAGGLNQPQHF. The DNA of the CDR3 is TGTGCCAGTAGTATAGCAGGGGGCCTCAATCAGCCCCAGCATTTT.

This clone has more than one count but fewer than ten. The chain carries TRBV7-3 and TRBJ2-1; 11 bases are a match to TRBD2. Trimming cost V 4 bases and J 5 bases; bases outside gene matches: 4. From germline, CDR1 is SGHTA and CDR2 FQGTGA. This CDR3 contains 15 residues. Here the CDR3 DNA reads TGTGCCAGCAGCTCTCCGACTAGCGGGGACAATGAGCAGTTCTTC. It encodes CASSSPTSGDNEQFF.

This chain connects TRBV6-1 to TRBJ1-1; TRBD1 matches 10 bases. The CDR3 is 13 amino acids. From germline, CDR1 is MNHNS and CDR2 SASEGT. With V trimmed by 3 bases and J by 6 bases, 1 base remained unmatched. As DNA, the CDR3 is TGTGCCAGCAGTGAGGGGACAGGGGCTGAAGCTTTCTTT. Protein: CASSEGTGAEAFF.

The chain couples TRBV10-3 to TRBJ2-7; D call uncertain. This CDR3 region has 13 residues. The V gene lost 2 bases and the J gene lost 2 bases, with 7 bases spanning the gap. The germline gives CDR1 ENHRY, CDR2 SYGVKD. This CDR3 reads CAISEGLTYEQYF. The DNA for the CDR3 is TGTGCCATCAGTGAGGGCCTTACCTACGAGCAGTACTTC.